The clone carrying this T cell receptor (beta chain) was seen a few times. This sample stems from a study of blood T cell repertoires in COVID-19. As for the study in general: Material from acute and convalescent COVID-19 was sourced from the United States, Italy and Spain. From T cells, B-cell-depleted T cells, or PBMCs came the material, which was cDNA or gDNA.

This CDR3 contains 13 residues. After removal of 1 base from V and 5 bases from J, the junction contained 1 base not matched to a gene. Germline CDR1 and CDR2: MGHRA and YSYEKL. Per the original data handling: Nucleated cell number was recorded as an estimate derived from reference gene primer amplification. Profiled with immunoSEQ multiplex PCR; TCRdb holds only in-frame clones, not every one. V, J and clone size are those of that table, while D and trimming were read from the DNA. The data contain about 380,000 clones, around 87% of them seen just once; the ten biggest clones take up around 7%. Sequenced sample: peripheral blood. The chain uses TRBV4-1 and TRBJ2-7; TRBD1 agrees at 8 bases. The TCR was taken from a man aged 18 to 30 with active or convalescent COVID-19. The CDR3 region has the DNA TGCGCCAGCAGCCAAGTACAGGGGGACGAGCAGTACTTC. It is translated as CASSQVQGDEQYF.